This T cell receptor beta chain comes out of a study of blood T cells in healthy people across ages. The CDR3 consists of 13 residues. Trimming pared 3 bases from V and 11 bases from J, leaving 19 bases between. The germline gives CDR1 DFQATT, CDR2 SNEGSKA (reference sequence). This clonotype appeared many times. Its specificity is not known. For the second PCR, which ran for about 7 to 12 cycles, a sample-barcoded 5' primer and a J-beta primer mix were used. Every cDNA molecule carried a tag from a template-switch adaptor bearing 12 random nucleotides. Each CDR3 protein gets one entry after TCRdb re-called the 5' RACE reads with MiXCR. The repertoire includes about 380,000 distinct CDR3 sequences, roughly half of them detected once, and under 65% sits in the top ten. Findings of the study overall: Long-lived and aged donors differed, with more naive CD4+ cells and higher diversity in the long-lived. Correlation between TCR beta diversity and naive T cell percentage was strong.

This chain uses TRBV20-1 with TRBJ2-5; D is unresolved. Sequencing was performed on blood. The receptor's source is a man aged 60 to 69 in good health. CDR3 residues: CSARTLGQYRQYF. CDR3 nucleotide sequence: TGCAGTGCTAGGACCCTCGGCCAATATCGGCAGTACTTC.